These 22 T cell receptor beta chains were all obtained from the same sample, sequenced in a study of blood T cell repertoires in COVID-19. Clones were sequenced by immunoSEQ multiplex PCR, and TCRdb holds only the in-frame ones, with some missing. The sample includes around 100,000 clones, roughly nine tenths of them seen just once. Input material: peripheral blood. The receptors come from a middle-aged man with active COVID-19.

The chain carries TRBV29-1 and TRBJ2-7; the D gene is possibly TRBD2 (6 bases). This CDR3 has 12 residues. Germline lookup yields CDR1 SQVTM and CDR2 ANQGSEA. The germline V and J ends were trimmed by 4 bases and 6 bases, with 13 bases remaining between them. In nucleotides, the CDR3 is TGCAGCGTTGTGTGGGGGACTGGCGAGCAGTACTTC. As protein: CSVVWGTGEQYF.

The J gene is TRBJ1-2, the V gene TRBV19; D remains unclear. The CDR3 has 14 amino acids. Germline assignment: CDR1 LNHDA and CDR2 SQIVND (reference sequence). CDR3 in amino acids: CAKFQPGKLRGYTF. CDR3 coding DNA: TGTGCTAAGTTCCAGCCGGGGAAGCTGAGGGGCTACACCTTC.

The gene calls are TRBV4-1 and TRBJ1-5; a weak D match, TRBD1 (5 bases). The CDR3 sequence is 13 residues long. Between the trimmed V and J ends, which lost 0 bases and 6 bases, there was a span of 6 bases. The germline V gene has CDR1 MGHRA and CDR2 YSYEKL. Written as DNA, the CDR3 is TGCGCCAGCAGCCAAGAAGGGGCTCAGCCCCAGCATTTT. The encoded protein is CASSQEGAQPQHF.

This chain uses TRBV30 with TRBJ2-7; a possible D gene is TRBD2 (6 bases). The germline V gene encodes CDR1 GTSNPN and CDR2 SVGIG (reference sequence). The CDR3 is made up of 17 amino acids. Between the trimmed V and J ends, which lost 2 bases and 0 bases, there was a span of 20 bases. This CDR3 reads CAWSPVPWVGGSYEQYV. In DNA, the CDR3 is TGTGCCTGGAGTCCAGTGCCTTGGGTGGGGGGCTCCTACGAGCAGTACGTC.

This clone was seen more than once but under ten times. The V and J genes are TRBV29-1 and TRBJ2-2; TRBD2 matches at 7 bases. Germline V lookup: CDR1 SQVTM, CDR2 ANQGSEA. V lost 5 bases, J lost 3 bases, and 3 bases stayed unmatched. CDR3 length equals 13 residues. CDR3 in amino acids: CSVTLADTGELFF. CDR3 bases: TGCAGCGTTACCCTAGCGGACACCGGGGAGCTGTTTTTT.

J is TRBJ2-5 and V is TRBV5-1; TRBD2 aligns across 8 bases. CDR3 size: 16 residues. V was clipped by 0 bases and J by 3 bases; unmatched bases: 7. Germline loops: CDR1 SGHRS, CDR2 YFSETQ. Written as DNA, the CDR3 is TGCGCCAGCAGCTTGGCGGGGAAAGCGGGGGAAGAGACCCAGTACTTC. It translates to CASSLAGKAGEETQYF.

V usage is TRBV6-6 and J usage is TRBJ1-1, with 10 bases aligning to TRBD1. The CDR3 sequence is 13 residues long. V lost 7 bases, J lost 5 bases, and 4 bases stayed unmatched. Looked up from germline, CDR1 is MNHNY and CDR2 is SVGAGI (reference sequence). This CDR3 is CASTDRGQTEAFF. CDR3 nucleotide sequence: TGTGCCAGCACCGACAGGGGGCAAACTGAAGCTTTCTTT.

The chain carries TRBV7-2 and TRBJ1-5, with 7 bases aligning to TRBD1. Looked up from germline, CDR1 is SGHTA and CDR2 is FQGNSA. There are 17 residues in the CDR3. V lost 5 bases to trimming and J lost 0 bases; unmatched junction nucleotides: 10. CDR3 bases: TGTGCCAGCAGCCCACAGGGGCTGGAATATAGCAATCAGCCCCAGCATTTT. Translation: CASSPQGLEYSNQPQHF.

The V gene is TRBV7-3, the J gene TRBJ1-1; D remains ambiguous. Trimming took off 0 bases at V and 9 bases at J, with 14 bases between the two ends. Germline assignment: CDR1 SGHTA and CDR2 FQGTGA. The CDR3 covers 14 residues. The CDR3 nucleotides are TGTGCCAGCAGCTTAACGGAGTCGGCGGGGAAAGCTTTCTTT. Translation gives CASSLTESAGKAFF.

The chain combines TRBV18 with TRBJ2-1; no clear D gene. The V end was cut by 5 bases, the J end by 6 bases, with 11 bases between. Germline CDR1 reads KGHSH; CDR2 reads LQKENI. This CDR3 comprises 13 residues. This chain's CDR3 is CASSESTGNEQFF. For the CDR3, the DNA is TGTGCCAGCTCAGAAAGCACGGGCAATGAGCAGTTCTTC.

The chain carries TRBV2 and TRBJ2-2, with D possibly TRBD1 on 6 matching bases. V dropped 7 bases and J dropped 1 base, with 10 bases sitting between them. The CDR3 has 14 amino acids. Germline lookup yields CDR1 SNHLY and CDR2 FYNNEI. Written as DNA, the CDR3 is TGTGCCAGCATGCAGGGGTTGAACACCGGGGAGCTGTTTTTT. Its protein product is CASMQGLNTGELFF.

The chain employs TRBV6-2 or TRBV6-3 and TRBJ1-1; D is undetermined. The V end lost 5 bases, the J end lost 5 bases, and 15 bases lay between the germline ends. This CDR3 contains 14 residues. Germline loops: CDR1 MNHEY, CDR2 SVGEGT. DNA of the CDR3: TGTGCCAGCAGTCCCCGAATGCGGGGTACTGAAGCTTTCTTT. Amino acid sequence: CASSPRMRGTEAFF.

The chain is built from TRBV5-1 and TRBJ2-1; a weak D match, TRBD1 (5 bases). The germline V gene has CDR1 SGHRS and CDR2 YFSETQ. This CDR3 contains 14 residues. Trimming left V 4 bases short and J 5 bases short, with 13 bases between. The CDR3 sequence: CASSKQTDNNEQFF. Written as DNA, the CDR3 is TGCGCCAGCAGCAAACAGACAGATAACAATGAGCAGTTCTTC.

Written as DNA, the CDR3 is TGTGCCAGTAGTGATCGACAGGAAGTCTATGGCTACACCTTC. Translated: CASSDRQEVYGYTF. This chain joins TRBV19 and TRBJ1-2; D is possibly TRBD1 (6 bases). Trimming cost V 5 bases and J 4 bases, with 14 bases left between them. CDR3 length: 14 residues. The germline CDR1 and CDR2 sequences are LNHDA and SQIVND (reference sequence).

The DNA of the CDR3 is TGCGCCAGCAGCCAAGGACCAGGGGAAATGTATGAGCAGTTCTTC. This gives the protein CASSQGPGEMYEQFF. The V and J genes are TRBV4-1 and TRBJ2-1, with D possibly being TRBD1 (6 bases). The germline V and J ends were trimmed by 1 base and 8 bases, with 15 bases remaining between them. The CDR3 sequence is 15 residues long. Looked up from germline, CDR1 is MGHRA and CDR2 is YSYEKL.

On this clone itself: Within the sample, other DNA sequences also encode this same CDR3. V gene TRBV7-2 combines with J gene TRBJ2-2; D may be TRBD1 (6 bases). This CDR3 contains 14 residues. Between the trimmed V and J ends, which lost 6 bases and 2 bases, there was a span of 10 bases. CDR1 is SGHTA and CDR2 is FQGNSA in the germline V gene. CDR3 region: CASSLDRNTGELFF. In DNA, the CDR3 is TGTGCCAGCAGTTTGGACAGAAACACCGGGGAGCTGTTTTTT.

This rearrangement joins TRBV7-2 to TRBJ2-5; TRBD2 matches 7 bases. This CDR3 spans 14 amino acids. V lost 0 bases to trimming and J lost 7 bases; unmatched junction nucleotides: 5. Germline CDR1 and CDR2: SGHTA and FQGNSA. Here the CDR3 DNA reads TGTGCCAGCAGCTTAGCGGGGGGGAAAGGGACCCAGTACTTC. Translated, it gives CASSLAGGKGTQYF.

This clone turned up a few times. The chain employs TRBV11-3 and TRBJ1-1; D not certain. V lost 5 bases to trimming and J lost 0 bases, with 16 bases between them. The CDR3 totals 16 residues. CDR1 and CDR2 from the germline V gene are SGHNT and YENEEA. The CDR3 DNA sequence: TGTGCCAGCAGCATTAGTCGGGGAAGGGTGAACACTGAAGCTTTCTTT. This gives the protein CASSISRGRVNTEAFF.

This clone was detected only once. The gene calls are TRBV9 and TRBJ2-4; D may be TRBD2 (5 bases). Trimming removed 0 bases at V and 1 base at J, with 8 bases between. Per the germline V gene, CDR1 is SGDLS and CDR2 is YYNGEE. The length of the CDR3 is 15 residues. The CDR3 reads CASSVDPGAKNIQYF. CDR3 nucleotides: TGTGCCAGCAGCGTAGACCCGGGGGCCAAAAACATTCAGTACTTC. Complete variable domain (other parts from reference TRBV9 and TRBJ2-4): DSGVTQTPKHLITATGQRVTLRCSPRSGDLSVYWYQQSLDQGLQFLIQYYNGEERAKGNILERFSAQQFPDLHSELNLSSLELGDSALYFCASSVDPGAKNIQYFGAGTRLSVL.

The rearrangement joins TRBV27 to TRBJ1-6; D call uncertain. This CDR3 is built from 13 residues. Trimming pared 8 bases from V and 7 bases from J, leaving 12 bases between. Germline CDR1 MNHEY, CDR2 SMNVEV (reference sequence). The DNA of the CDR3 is TGTGCCAGCTCCTATTGGGAGAATTCACCCCTCCACTTT. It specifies CASSYWENSPLHF.

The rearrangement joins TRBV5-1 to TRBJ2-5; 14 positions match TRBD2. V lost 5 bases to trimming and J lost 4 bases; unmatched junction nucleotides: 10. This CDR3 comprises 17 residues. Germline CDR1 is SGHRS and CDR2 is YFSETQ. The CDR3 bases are TGCGCCAGCAGTCCCGGGACTAGCGGGGGCCACGGAGAGACCCAGTACTTC. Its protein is CASSPGTSGGHGETQYF.

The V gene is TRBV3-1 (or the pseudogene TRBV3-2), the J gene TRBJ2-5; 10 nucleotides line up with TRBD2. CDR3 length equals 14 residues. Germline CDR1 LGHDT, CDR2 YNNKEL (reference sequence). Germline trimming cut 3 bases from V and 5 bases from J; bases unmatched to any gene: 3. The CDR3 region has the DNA TGTGCCAGCAGCCAGGGTAGCGGGAGGGAGACCCAGTACTTC. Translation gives CASSQGSGRETQYF.